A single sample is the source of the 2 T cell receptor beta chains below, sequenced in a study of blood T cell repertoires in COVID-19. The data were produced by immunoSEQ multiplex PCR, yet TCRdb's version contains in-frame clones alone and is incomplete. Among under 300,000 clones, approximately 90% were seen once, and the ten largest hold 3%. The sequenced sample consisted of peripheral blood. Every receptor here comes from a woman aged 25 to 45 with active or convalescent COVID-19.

CDR3 DNA sequence: TGTGCCAGCAGCTTAGCCCCCCAGGGCCCCTATGGCTACACCTTC. Encoded protein: CASSLAPQGPYGYTF. This sequence joins TRBV7-2 and TRBJ1-2; possibly TRBD1 for D (5 bases). Germline V gives CDR1 SGHTA, CDR2 FQGNSA. With 0 bases removed from V and 4 bases from J, the gap between germline ends came to 12 bases. The CDR3 has 15 amino acids.

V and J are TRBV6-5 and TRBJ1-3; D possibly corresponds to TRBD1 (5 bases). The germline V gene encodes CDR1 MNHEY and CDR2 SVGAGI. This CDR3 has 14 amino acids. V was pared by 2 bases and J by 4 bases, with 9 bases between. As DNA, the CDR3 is TGTGCCAGCAGTTACCAGGGATCGGGAAACACCATATATTTT. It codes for CASSYQGSGNTIYF.